Presented here are 30 T cell receptor beta chains from one specimen sequenced in a study of shared clonotypes between healthy human individuals. Sequencing was performed with immunoSEQ multiplex PCR; in TCRdb, only in-frame clones are kept and a portion is missing. Here the sample spans roughly 2.5 million clones, approximately 92% being singletons. Sequencing was done on a sample of naive CD4+ T cells sorted from blood. Subset: CD45RA+ positively selected. These receptors were collected from a man in his late teens or twenties in good health.

In this sample, this clone turned up a few times. The V call is TRBV5-5, the J call TRBJ1-5; D not resolved. Germline CDR1 SGHKS, CDR2 YYEKEE (reference sequence). CDR3 length: 14 residues. Trimming cost V 0 bases and J 7 bases, with 11 bases left between them. The CDR3 coding sequence is TGTGCCAGCAGCTTGGGGAGGGATTTACAGCCCCAGCATTTT. This translates into CASSLGRDLQPQHF.

In this sample, this clone turned up once. This chain joins TRBV19 and TRBJ1-1; 8 bases are shared with TRBD1. Per the germline V gene, CDR1 is LNHDA and CDR2 is SQIVND (reference sequence). CDR3 length: 15 residues. Trimming at V came to 8 bases and at J to 1 base, leaving 9 bases not matched to a gene. CDR3 loop: CASRTGSNGNTEAFF. CDR3 bases: TGTGCCAGTCGGACAGGGTCAAATGGGAACACTGAAGCTTTCTTT.

V usage is TRBV10-1 and J usage is TRBJ2-3, with D perhaps TRBD1 or TRBD2 (5 bases each). V was pared by 0 bases and J by 7 bases, with 14 bases between. CDR1 WNHNN and CDR2 SYGVQD come from the germline V gene (reference sequence). CDR3 length: 15 amino acids. This chain's CDR3 is CASSESPGPWNTQYF. For the CDR3, the DNA is TGCGCCAGCAGTGAGTCGCCGGGACCGTGGAATACGCAGTATTTT.

The chain is built from TRBV5-1 and TRBJ1-6, with D unresolved. The CDR3 has 14 residues. Trimming left V 4 bases short and J 7 bases short, with 12 bases between. CDR1 and CDR2 from the germline V gene are SGHRS and YFSETQ. CDR3 sequence: CASSRLTENSPLHF. The CDR3 DNA is TGCGCCAGCAGCCGGCTCACTGAAAATTCACCCCTCCACTTT. Full variable domain (outside the CDR3, taken from reference TRBV5-1 and TRBJ1-6): KAGVTQTPRYLIKTRGQQVTLSCSPISGHRSVSWYQQTPGQGLQFLFEYFSETQRNKGNFPGRFSGRQFSNSRSEMNVSTLELGDSALYLCASSRLTENSPLHFGNGTRLTVT.

The V call is TRBV9, the J call TRBJ1-6; no clear D. The CDR3 has 17 residues. The ends were cut back, 2 bases at V and 0 bases at J, with 12 bases in the middle. The germline CDR1 and CDR2 sequences are SGDLS and YYNGEE. This CDR3 is CASSVGRWSSYNSPLHF. CDR3 bases: TGTGCCAGCAGCGTCGGACGGTGGAGCTCCTATAATTCACCCCTCCACTTT.

The V gene is TRBV5-5, the J gene TRBJ2-4; 8 bases are shared with TRBD1. The CDR3 loop spans 15 amino acids. The germline CDR1 and CDR2 sequences are SGHKS and YYEKEE (reference sequence). V was pared by 0 bases and J by 10 bases, with 9 bases of the junction left unmatched. The CDR3 reads CASSLGTGPGKIQYF. DNA of the CDR3: TGTGCCAGCAGCTTGGGGACAGGGCCAGGAAAAATTCAGTACTTC.

The V call is TRBV6-6, the J call TRBJ1-2, with D maybe TRBD1 (6 bases). The V end was cut by 6 bases, the J end by 6 bases, with 14 bases between. CDR1 and CDR2 from the germline V gene are MNHNY and SVGAGI (reference sequence). The CDR3 has 13 amino acids. CDR3 nucleotide sequence: TGTGCCAGCAGAACCGACAGGTTCGATGGCTACACCTTC. It codes for CASRTDRFDGYTF.

The chain links TRBV15 to TRBJ2-7; D might be TRBD2 (5 bases). V lost 3 bases to trimming and J lost 3 bases, with 9 bases between them. The CDR3 totals 13 residues. In germline, CDR1 is LNHNV, CDR2 YYDKDF (reference sequence). This chain's CDR3 is CATSRAEGYEQYF. DNA of the CDR3: TGTGCCACCAGCAGGGCCGAGGGCTACGAGCAGTACTTC.

This clone has just a few counts. In the same sample, other DNA sequences code for this CDR3. The genes are TRBV30 and TRBJ1-1, with no clear D. CDR1 GTSNPN and CDR2 SVGIG come from the germline V gene (reference sequence). The length of the CDR3 is 11 residues. The ends were cut back, 0 bases at V and 5 bases at J, with 4 bases in the middle. CDR3 amino acids: CAWSVYTEAFF. CDR3 coding DNA: TGTGCCTGGAGTGTATATACTGAAGCTTTCTTT. The full variable domain, its missing parts supplied by reference TRBV30 and TRBJ1-1, is SQTIHQWPATLVQPVGSPLSLECTVEGTSNPNLYWYRQAAGRGLQLLFYSVGIGQISSEVPQNLSASRPQDRQFILSSKKLLLSDSGFYLCAWSVYTEAFFGQGTRLTVV.

The genes are TRBV6-5 and TRBJ1-1; D is unresolved. CDR1 and CDR2 (germline): MNHEY, SVGAGI. This CDR3 spans 13 amino acids. V lost 6 bases and J lost 3, with 11 bases in between. CDR3: CASRPPGDTEAFF. The CDR3 region has the DNA TGTGCCAGCAGGCCCCCCGGGGACACTGAAGCTTTCTTT.

This chain uses TRBV7-8 with TRBJ2-4, with D tentatively TRBD1 or TRBD2 (5 bases each). V lost 3 bases to trimming and J lost 8 bases, with 17 bases between them. CDR1 is SGHVS, CDR2 FQNEAQ, per germline. The CDR3 runs to 15 residues. The CDR3 here is CASSFGPGPWDIQYF. The CDR3 nucleotides read TGTGCCAGCAGCTTCGGCCCGGGACCTTGGGACATTCAGTACTTC.

This chain joins TRBV5-1 and TRBJ2-7; TRBD2 matches 9 bases. CDR1 SGHRS and CDR2 YFSETQ come from the germline V gene. The CDR3 extends over 16 amino acids. V gave up 1 base and J gave up 3 bases; unmatched junction bases: 8. CDR3 coding DNA: TGCGCCAGCAGCTTGAGTAGCGGGAGTTCTTTCTACGAGCAGTACTTC. Translated: CASSLSSGSSFYEQYF.

As for this clone: Other DNA variants within this sample encode the same CDR3. The genes are TRBV6-1 and TRBJ1-3; tentative D call: TRBD1 (5 bases). From germline, CDR1 is MNHNS and CDR2 SASEGT. Trimming stripped 2 bases from V and 1 base from J, with 6 bases between. The CDR3 is 14 residues long. CDR3 region: CASSERGSGNTIYF. In DNA, the CDR3 is TGTGCCAGCAGTGAACGGGGGTCTGGAAACACCATATATTTT.

This rearrangement joins TRBV2 to TRBJ1-1; 7 positions match TRBD1. The germline CDR1 and CDR2 sequences are SNHLY and FYNNEI. The CDR3 loop spans 13 amino acids. V was pared by 8 bases and J by 8 bases, with 11 bases of the junction left unmatched. DNA of the CDR3: TGTGCCAGCTACGGGACAGAGAAATTCGAAGCTTTCTTT. Translation: CASYGTEKFEAFF.

The chain links TRBV11-2 to TRBJ1-3; D might be TRBD1 (5 bases). V shed 0 bases and J shed 4 bases, with 13 bases lying between them. Germline V lookup: CDR1 SGHAT, CDR2 FQNNGV. This CDR3 has 16 amino acids. Here the CDR3 reads CASSLDDRGGGNTIYF. CDR3 nucleotides: TGTGCCAGCAGCTTAGATGACCGGGGGGGAGGAAACACCATATATTTT. The full variable domain, in which reference TRBV11-2 and TRBJ1-3 provide the parts outside the CDR3, is EAGVAQSPRYKIIEKRQSVAFWCNPISGHATLYWYQQILGQGPKLLIQFQNNGVVDDSQLPKDRFSAERLKGVDSTLKIQPAKLEDSAVYLCASSLDDRGGGNTIYFGEGSWLTVV.

In DNA, the CDR3 is TGCGCCAGCAGCCCTCTGGAGGGGGCGATGGGCGAGCAGTACTTC. This codes for CASSPLEGAMGEQYF. The chain recombines TRBV5-1 with TRBJ2-7, with a tentative D call TRBD1 (7 bases). This CDR3 comprises 15 residues. Germline lookup yields CDR1 SGHRS and CDR2 YFSETQ. The V gene lost 4 bases and the J gene lost 6 bases, with 20 bases spanning the gap.

This chain connects TRBV7-9 to TRBJ2-7; TRBD1 aligns across 9 bases. Germline V CDR1 and CDR2: SEHNR, FQNEAQ (reference sequence). The CDR3 length is 15 residues. V lost 5 bases and J lost 4; bases outside the gene matches: 9. CDR3 in amino acids: CASSALGQGGYEQYF. CDR3 DNA: TGTGCCAGCAGCGCCCTGGGACAGGGTGGATACGAGCAGTACTTC.

V usage is TRBV30 and J usage is TRBJ2-7, with D uncertain. V gave up 0 bases and J gave up 4 bases, with 7 bases separating them. Germline CDR1 is GTSNPN and CDR2 is SVGIG (reference sequence). This CDR3 is 12 amino acids long. The CDR3 loop reads CAWSVWAYEQYF. The CDR3 region has the DNA TGTGCCTGGAGTGTTTGGGCTTACGAGCAGTACTTC.

Concerning this clone: The sample has other DNA sequences that encode this CDR3 too. The genes are TRBV5-6 and TRBJ2-2, with D possibly being TRBD1 (6 bases). Germline V gene sequence: CDR1 SGHDT, CDR2 YYEEEE. Trimming shortened V by 3 bases and J by 4 bases, and 7 bases separated the two germline ends. The CDR3 is 13 residues long. CDR3 residues: CASSSQGTGELFF. The CDR3 DNA reads as TGTGCCAGCAGCTCACAGGGCACCGGGGAGCTGTTTTTT.

CDR3 nucleotide sequence: TGTGCCAGTAGTATAGGAGGCGGGAGAAATTCACCCCTCCACTTT. Protein product: CASSIGGGRNSPLHF. This chain joins TRBV19 and TRBJ1-6; D unresolved. V shed 1 base and J shed 7 bases, with 11 bases lying between them. Germline V gives CDR1 LNHDA, CDR2 SQIVND (reference sequence). The CDR3 has 15 amino acids.

This sequence joins TRBV5-1 and TRBJ1-4, with TRBD1 identical over 8 bases. The CDR3 runs to 15 residues. The V segment lost 1 base and the J segment 8 bases; nucleotides outside the gene matches: 7. In germline, CDR1 is SGHRS, CDR2 YFSETQ. In nucleotides, the CDR3 is TGCGCCAGCAGCTTGACCGGGACAGGTGAAGAAAAACTGTTTTTT. Its protein is CASSLTGTGEEKLFF.

The chain links TRBV28 to TRBJ1-1; no definite D call. Trimming cost V 6 bases and J 0 bases, with 8 bases left between them. The CDR3 is 13 amino acids. Germline assignment: CDR1 MDHEN and CDR2 SYDVKM. This chain's CDR3 is CASSPVLNTEAFF. CDR3 DNA sequence: TGTGCCAGCAGCCCAGTATTGAACACTGAAGCTTTCTTT.

The rearrangement joins TRBV28 to TRBJ2-5; D may be TRBD2 (6 bases). Per the germline V gene, CDR1 is MDHEN and CDR2 is SYDVKM. Deletions cut 2 bases from V and 7 bases from J, with 14 bases between. CDR3 size: 14 residues. The CDR3 region has the DNA TGTGCCAGCAGTTTACTCCGGGGGATTGGGACCCAGTACTTC. Translated, it gives CASSLLRGIGTQYF.

V is TRBV6-1 and J is TRBJ1-2; 8 positions match TRBD1. Trimming took 5 bases from V and 6 from J; bases not matched to a gene: 5. CDR1 MNHNS and CDR2 SASEGT come from the germline V gene. The CDR3 spans 13 residues. In DNA, the CDR3 is TGTGCCAGCAGTATACAGGGGGATCATGGCTACACCTTC. This translates into CASSIQGDHGYTF.

The V gene is TRBV11-2, the J gene TRBJ2-3; D call uncertain. V was pared by 1 base and J by 7 bases, with 9 bases between. CDR1 is SGHAT and CDR2 is FQNNGV in the germline V gene. The CDR3 extends over 13 amino acids. The CDR3 DNA reads TGTGCCAGCAGCTTAGTTCGGCAGAATACGCAGTATTTT. Translated: CASSLVRQNTQYF. Looking up the rest from reference TRBV11-2 and TRBJ2-3 gives the full variable domain: EAGVAQSPRYKIIEKRQSVAFWCNPISGHATLYWYQQILGQGPKLLIQFQNNGVVDDSQLPKDRFSAERLKGVDSTLKIQPAKLEDSAVYLCASSLVRQNTQYFGPGTRLTVL.

The chain uses TRBV5-4 and TRBJ2-7; perhaps TRBD1 as D (6 bases). The CDR3 sequence is 14 residues long. From germline, CDR1 is SGHNT and CDR2 YYREEE (reference sequence). Deletions cut 5 bases from V and 6 bases from J, with 18 bases between. DNA for the CDR3: TGTGCCAGCAGTTCCTTCGGCAGGGGTATCGAGCAGTACTTC. Protein product: CASSSFGRGIEQYF.

The chain combines TRBV7-9 with TRBJ2-2; TRBD2 agrees at 7 bases. CDR3 length equals 15 residues. The J segment lost 5 bases and the V segment lost 4 bases, leaving 7 bases of the junction unmatched. Germline CDR1 is SEHNR and CDR2 is FQNEAQ (reference sequence). As DNA, the CDR3 is TGTGCCAGCAGCTCCAGACTAGCCAGTACCGGGGAGCTGTTTTTT. Amino acid sequence: CASSSRLASTGELFF.

This clone was counted a single time. V and J are TRBV5-8 and TRBJ2-1; 9 bases fit TRBD2. V trimming: 4 bases; J trimming: 3 bases; junction bases outside the gene matches: 5. The germline gives CDR1 SGHTS, CDR2 YDEGEE. The CDR3 spans 15 residues. The CDR3 reads CASSNSGRNYNEQFF. In DNA form, the CDR3 reads TGTGCCAGCAGCAATAGCGGGAGAAACTACAATGAGCAGTTCTTC.

This rearrangement joins TRBV7-2 to TRBJ2-3; TRBD2 might be the D (6 bases). Germline CDR1 SGHTA, CDR2 FQGNSA. This CDR3 is built from 17 residues. V gave up 6 bases and J gave up 1 base, with 20 bases separating them. This CDR3 is CASSSDYRGWGTDTQYF. CDR3 sequence (DNA): TGTGCCAGCAGTTCGGACTATCGAGGATGGGGCACAGATACGCAGTATTTT. Based on the CDR3 plus reference TRBV7-2 and TRBJ2-3, the full variable domain is GAGVSQSPSNKVTEKGKDVELRCDPISGHTALYWYRQSLGQGLEFLIYFQGNSAPDKSGLPSDRFSAERTGGSVSTLTIQRTQQEDSAVYLCASSSDYRGWGTDTQYFGPGTRLTVL.

The V call is TRBV28, the J call TRBJ1-5; TRBD1 matches 9 bases. The CDR3 length is 18 residues. J gave up 0 bases and V 1 base, and 7 bases lay outside the gene matches. Germline-derived CDR1 and CDR2 are MDHEN and SYDVKM. The CDR3 nucleotides read TGTGCCAGCAGTTTATTCCGGACAGGGGCCCTTAGCAATCAGCCCCAGCATTTT. Encoded protein: CASSLFRTGALSNQPQHF.